This T cell receptor (beta chain) emerged from a study of OX40 agonist ivuxolimab in advanced cancers. About the study: Given to patients was ivuxolimab, an agonistic anti-OX40 (CD134) antibody. Allowance was made for prior anti-PD-1, anti-PD-L1 or anti-CTLA-4 therapy, and roughly 40% had some. The study, taken as a whole, reports: At 0.1 to 3.0 mg/kg, clonal expansion of CD4+ and CD8+ blood T cells had occurred by week 6. The investigators did not determine what antigen specificity the expanded peripheral T cells had.

As to this clone: The antigen remains unidentified.

Measured with immunoSEQ multiplex PCR; TCRdb has only the in-frame clones, and not every one. Here the sample spans roughly 80,000 clones, 80% to 90% being singletons. The sequence was obtained from an adult with an advanced solid tumor such as melanoma, head and neck, liver or kidney cancer. The sample in question was CD4+ or CD8+ T cells sorted from blood, obtained in a trial of the OX40 agonist ivuxolimab.

CDR3 residues: CASGGRESGANVLTF. For the CDR3, the DNA is TGTGCCAGCGGGGGTCGTGAGTCCGGGGCCAACGTCCTGACTTTC. The chain carries TRBV28 and TRBJ2-6; D tentatively reads TRBD1 or TRBD2 (5 bases each). The CDR3 sequence is 15 residues long. Germline loops: CDR1 MDHEN, CDR2 SYDVKM. Trimming took off 8 bases at V and 4 bases at J, with 15 bases between the two ends.